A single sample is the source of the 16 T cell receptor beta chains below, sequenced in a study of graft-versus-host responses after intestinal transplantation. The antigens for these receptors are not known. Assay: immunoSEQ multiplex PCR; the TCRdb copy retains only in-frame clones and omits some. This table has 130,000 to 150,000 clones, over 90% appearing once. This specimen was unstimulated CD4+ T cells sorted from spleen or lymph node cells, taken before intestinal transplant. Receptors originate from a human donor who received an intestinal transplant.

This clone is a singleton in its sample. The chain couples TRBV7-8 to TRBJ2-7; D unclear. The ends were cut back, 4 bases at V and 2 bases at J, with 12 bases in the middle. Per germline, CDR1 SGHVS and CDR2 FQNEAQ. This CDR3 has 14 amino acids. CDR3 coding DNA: TGTGCCAGCAGCTCTCCGAGGCCCCCCTACGAGCAGTACTTC. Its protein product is CASSSPRPPYEQYF. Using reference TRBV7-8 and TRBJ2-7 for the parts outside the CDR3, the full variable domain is GAGVSQSPRYKVAKRGQDVALRCDPISGHVSLFWYQQALGQGPEFLTYFQNEAQLDKSGLPSDRFFAERPEGSVSTLKIQRTQQEDSAVYLCASSSPRPPYEQYFGPGTRLTVT.

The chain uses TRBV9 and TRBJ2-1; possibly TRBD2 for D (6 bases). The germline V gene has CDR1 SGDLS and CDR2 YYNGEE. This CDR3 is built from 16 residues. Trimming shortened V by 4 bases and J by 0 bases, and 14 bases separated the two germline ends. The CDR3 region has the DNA TGTGCCAGCAGCTTCCAGCGGGTTAGCTCCTACAATGAGCAGTTCTTC. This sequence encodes CASSFQRVSSYNEQFF.

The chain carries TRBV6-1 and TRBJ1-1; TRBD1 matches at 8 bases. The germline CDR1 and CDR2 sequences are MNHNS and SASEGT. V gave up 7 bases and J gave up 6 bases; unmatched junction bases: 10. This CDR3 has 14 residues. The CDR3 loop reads CASTKYQGAAEAFF. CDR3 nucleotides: TGTGCCAGCACAAAGTATCAGGGGGCAGCTGAAGCTTTCTTT.

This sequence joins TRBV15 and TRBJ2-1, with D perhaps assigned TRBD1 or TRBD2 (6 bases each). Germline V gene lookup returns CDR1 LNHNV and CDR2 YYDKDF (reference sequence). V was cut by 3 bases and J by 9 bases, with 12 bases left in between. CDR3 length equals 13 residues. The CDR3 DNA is TGTGCCACCAGCAGGGTGGGGGGCCGTGAGCAGTTCTTC. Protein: CATSRVGGREQFF.

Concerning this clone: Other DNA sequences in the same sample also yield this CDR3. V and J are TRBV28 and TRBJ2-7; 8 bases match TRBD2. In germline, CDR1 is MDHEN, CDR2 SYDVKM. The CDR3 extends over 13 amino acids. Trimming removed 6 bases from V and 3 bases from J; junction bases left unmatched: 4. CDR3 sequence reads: CASRAGGVYEQYF. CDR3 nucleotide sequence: TGTGCCAGCAGGGCGGGAGGTGTCTACGAGCAGTACTTC.

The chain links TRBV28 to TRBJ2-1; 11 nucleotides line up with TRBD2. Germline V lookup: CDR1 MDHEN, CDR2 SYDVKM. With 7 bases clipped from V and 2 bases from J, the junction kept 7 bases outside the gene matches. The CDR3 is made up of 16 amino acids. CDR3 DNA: TGTGCCAGCACCATACTAGCGGGAGTCCCCTACAATGAGCAGTTCTTC. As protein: CASTILAGVPYNEQFF.

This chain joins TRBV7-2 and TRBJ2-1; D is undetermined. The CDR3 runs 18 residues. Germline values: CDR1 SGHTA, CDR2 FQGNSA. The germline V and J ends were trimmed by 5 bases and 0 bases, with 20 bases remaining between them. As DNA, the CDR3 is TGTGCCAGCAGCCCAATGAGGTTCGGGCGGAGCTCCTACAATGAGCAGTTCTTC. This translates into CASSPMRFGRSSYNEQFF.

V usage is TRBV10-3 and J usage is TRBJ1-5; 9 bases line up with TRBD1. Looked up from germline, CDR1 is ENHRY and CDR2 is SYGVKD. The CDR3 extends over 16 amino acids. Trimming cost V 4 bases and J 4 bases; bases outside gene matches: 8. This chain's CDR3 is CAISGEGGQGNQPQHF. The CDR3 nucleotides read TGTGCCATCAGTGGAGAGGGGGGACAGGGAAATCAGCCCCAGCATTTT.

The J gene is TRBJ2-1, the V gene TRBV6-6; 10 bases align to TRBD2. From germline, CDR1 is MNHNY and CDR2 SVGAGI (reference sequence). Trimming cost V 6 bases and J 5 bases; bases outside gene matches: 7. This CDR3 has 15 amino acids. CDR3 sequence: CASSHSGRLDNEQFF. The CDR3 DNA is TGTGCCAGCAGCCATAGCGGGAGGTTGGACAATGAGCAGTTCTTC.

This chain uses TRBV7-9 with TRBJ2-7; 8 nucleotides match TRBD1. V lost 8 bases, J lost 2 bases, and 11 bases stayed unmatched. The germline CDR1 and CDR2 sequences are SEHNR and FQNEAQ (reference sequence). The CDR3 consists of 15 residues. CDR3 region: CASGIGGQGPYEQYF. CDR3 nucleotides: TGTGCCAGCGGCATCGGCGGACAGGGCCCCTACGAGCAGTACTTC.

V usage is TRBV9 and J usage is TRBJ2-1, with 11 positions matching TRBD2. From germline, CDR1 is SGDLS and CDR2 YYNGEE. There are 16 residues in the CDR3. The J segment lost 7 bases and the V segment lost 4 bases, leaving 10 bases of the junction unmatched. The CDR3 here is CASSPIAGGPWNEQFF. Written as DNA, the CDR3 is TGTGCCAGCAGCCCAATAGCGGGAGGGCCCTGGAATGAGCAGTTCTTC. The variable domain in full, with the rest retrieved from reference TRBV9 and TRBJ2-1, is DSGVTQTPKHLITATGQRVTLRCSPRSGDLSVYWYQQSLDQGLQFLIQYYNGEERAKGNILERFSAQQFPDLHSELNLSSLELGDSALYFCASSPIAGGPWNEQFFGPGTRLTVL.

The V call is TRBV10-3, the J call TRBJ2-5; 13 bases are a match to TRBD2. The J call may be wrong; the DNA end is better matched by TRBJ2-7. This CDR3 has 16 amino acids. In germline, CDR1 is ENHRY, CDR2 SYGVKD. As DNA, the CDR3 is TGTGCCATCAGTGGGACTAGCGGGAGTTGGGCTTACGAGCAGTACTTC. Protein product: CAISGTSGSWAYEQYF.

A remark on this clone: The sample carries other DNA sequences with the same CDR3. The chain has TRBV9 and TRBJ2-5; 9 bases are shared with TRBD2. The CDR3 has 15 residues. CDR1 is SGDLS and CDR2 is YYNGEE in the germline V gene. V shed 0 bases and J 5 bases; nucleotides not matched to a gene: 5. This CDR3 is CASSVVAGGGETQYF. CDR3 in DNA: TGTGCCAGCAGCGTAGTCGCGGGAGGGGGGGAGACCCAGTACTTC.

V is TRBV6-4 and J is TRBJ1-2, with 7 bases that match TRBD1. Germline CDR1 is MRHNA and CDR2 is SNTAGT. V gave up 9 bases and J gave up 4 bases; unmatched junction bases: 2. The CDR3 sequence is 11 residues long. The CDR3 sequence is CASGTAYGYTF. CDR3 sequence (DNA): TGTGCCAGTGGGACAGCCTATGGCTACACCTTC.

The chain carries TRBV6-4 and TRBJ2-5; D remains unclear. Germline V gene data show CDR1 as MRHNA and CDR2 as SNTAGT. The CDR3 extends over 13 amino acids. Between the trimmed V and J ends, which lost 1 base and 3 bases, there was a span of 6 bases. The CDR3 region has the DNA TGTGCCAGCAGTGACTGGCAGGAAGAGACCCAGTACTTC. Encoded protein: CASSDWQEETQYF.

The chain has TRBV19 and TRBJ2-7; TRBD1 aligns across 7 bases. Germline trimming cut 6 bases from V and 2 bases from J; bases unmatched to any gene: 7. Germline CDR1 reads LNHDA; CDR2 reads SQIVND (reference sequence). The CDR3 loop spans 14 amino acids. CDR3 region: CASSIGGQAYEQYF. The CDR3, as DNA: TGTGCCAGTAGCATCGGAGGACAGGCCTACGAGCAGTACTTC.